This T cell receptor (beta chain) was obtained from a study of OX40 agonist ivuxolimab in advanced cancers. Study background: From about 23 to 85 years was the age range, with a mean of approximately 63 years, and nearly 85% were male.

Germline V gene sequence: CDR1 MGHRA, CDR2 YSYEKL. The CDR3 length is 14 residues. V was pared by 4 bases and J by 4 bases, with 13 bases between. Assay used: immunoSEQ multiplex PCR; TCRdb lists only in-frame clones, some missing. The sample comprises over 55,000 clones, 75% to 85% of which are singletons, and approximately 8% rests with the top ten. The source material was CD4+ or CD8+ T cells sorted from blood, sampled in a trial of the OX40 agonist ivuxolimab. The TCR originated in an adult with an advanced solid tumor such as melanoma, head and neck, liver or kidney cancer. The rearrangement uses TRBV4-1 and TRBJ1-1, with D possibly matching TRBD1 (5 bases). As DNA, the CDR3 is TGCGCCAGCAGCCCAAGACGGGGCCTCACTGAAGCTTTCTTT. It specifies CASSPRRGLTEAFF.